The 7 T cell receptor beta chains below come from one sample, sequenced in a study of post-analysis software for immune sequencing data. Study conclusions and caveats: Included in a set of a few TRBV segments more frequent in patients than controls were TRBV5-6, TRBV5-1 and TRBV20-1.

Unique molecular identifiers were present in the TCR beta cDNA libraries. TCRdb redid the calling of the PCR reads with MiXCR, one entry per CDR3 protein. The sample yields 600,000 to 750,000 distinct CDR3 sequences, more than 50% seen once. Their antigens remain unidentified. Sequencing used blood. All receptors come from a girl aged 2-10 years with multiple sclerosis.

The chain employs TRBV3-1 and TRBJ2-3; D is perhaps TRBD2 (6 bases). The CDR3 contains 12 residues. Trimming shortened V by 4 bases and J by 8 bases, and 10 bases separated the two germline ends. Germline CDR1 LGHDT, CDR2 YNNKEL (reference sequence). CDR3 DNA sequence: TGTGCCAGCAGCCTACTAGCAGGTACGCAGTATTTT. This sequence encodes CASSLLAGTQYF.

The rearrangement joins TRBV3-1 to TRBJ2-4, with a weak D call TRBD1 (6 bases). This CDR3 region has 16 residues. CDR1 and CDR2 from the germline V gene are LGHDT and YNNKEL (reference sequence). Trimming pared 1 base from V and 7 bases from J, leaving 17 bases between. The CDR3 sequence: CASSQVTTGLSNIQYF. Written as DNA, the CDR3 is TGTGCCAGCAGCCAAGTGACGACAGGTCTCAGCAACATTCAGTACTTC.

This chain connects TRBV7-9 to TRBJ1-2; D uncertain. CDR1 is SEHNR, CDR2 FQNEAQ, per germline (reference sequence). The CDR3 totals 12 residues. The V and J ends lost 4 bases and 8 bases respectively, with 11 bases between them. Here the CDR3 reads CASSYSSDGYTF. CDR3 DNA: TGTGCCAGCAGCTACTCCTCGGACGGCTACACCTTC.

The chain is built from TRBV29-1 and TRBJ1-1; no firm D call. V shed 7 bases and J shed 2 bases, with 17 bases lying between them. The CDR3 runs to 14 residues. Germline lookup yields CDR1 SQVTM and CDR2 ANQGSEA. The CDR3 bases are TGCAGCGCCGGTCCTCACGCGACTAACACTGAAGCTTTCTTT. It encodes CSAGPHATNTEAFF.

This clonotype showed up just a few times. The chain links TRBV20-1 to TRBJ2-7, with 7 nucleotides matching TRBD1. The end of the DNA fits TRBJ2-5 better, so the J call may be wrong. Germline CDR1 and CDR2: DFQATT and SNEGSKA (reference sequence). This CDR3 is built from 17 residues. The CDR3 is CSASKGTTGPYKETQYF. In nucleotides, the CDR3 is TGCAGTGCTAGTAAAGGGACGACAGGGCCCTATAAGGAGACCCAGTACTTC.

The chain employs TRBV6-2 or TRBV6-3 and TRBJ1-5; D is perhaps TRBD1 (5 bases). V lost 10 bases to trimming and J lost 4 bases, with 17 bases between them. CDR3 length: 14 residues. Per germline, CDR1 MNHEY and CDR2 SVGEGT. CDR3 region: CATSTWTPNQPQHF. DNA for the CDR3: TGTGCCACCAGCACTTGGACACCGAATCAGCCCCAGCATTTT.

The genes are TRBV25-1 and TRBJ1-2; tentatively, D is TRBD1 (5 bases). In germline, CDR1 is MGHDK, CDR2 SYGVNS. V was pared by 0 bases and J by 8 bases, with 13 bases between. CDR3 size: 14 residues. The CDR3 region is CASSEYGGSDGYTF. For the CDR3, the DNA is TGTGCCAGCAGTGAATACGGGGGGAGCGACGGCTACACCTTC.